The 7 T cell receptor beta chains presented below share a single source sample, sequenced in a study of siplizumab effects on memory and regulatory T cells. Measured with immunoSEQ multiplex PCR; TCRdb has only the in-frame clones, and not every one. This table has more than 90,000 clones, 90% to 95% appearing once. The specimen was non-Treg CD4+ T cells sorted from blood. All receptors derive from a human donor in good health.

The chain links TRBV28 to TRBJ1-2, with D possibly matching TRBD1 (5 bases). The ends were cut back, 5 bases at V and 5 bases at J, with 18 bases in the middle. This CDR3 spans 15 amino acids. CDR1 and CDR2 (germline): MDHEN, SYDVKM. CDR3 nucleotide sequence: TGTGCCAGCAGTCCCTTCCGGACACTTCCATATGGCTACACCTTC. It yields the protein CASSPFRTLPYGYTF.

This sequence joins TRBV2 and TRBJ1-4; the D is unclear. V lost 4 bases and J 8 bases, leaving 17 bases between the germline ends. Germline CDR1 and CDR2: SNHLY and FYNNEI. The CDR3 sequence is 15 residues long. CDR3 region: CASSGLVTTDEKLFF. CDR3 bases: TGTGCCAGCAGTGGATTGGTCACCACAGACGAAAAACTGTTTTTT.

The rearrangement uses TRBV5-1 and TRBJ1-2; D is perhaps TRBD1 (5 bases). Trimming stripped 5 bases from V and 5 bases from J, with 13 bases between. CDR3 length: 13 amino acids. CDR1 SGHRS and CDR2 YFSETQ come from the germline V gene. The CDR3 region is CASRIGTEYGYTF. CDR3 coding DNA: TGCGCCAGCAGGATTGGGACGGAATATGGCTACACCTTC.

The rearrangement joins TRBV9 to TRBJ2-3; possibly TRBD2 for D (5 bases). The CDR3 consists of 14 residues. Germline loops: CDR1 SGDLS, CDR2 YYNGEE. Trimming left V 0 bases short and J 8 bases short, with 13 bases between. The CDR3 spells CASSVEEVTGTQYF. CDR3 nucleotides: TGTGCCAGCAGCGTAGAGGAGGTTACGGGTACGCAGTATTTT.

This chain connects TRBV18 to TRBJ2-6; D not certain. Trimming cost V 6 bases and J 2 bases, with 11 bases left between them. Per germline, CDR1 KGHSH and CDR2 LQKENI. This CDR3 contains 15 residues. In nucleotides, the CDR3 is TGTGCCAGCTCCTCCCGGAAGCCTGGGGCCAACGTCCTGACTTTC. Amino acid sequence: CASSSRKPGANVLTF.

This rearrangement joins TRBV6-6 to TRBJ1-1, with 8 bases that match TRBD1. The CDR3 consists of 15 residues. CDR1 is MNHNY, CDR2 SVGAGI, per germline (reference sequence). The V segment lost 2 bases and the J segment 0 bases; nucleotides outside the gene matches: 2. CDR3 bases: TGTGCCAGCAGTTACGACAGGGGAATGAACACTGAAGCTTTCTTT. This encodes CASSYDRGMNTEAFF.

This chain links TRBV25-1 with TRBJ2-1; TRBD1 might be the D (5 bases). This CDR3 region has 14 residues. V lost 3 bases and J 2 bases, leaving 8 bases between the germline ends. The germline gives CDR1 MGHDK, CDR2 SYGVNS. CDR3 protein: CASSESRAYNEQFF. The CDR3 DNA sequence: TGTGCCAGCAGTGAGTCCAGGGCCTACAATGAGCAGTTCTTC. The full variable domain, in which reference TRBV25-1 and TRBJ2-1 provide the parts outside the CDR3, is EADIYQTPRYLVIGTGKKITLECSQTMGHDKMYWYQQDPGMELHLIHYSYGVNSTEKGDLSSESTVSRIRTEHFPLTLESARPSHTSQYLCASSESRAYNEQFFGPGTRLTVL.